These 29 T cell receptor beta chains were all obtained from the same sample, sequenced in a study of blood T cell repertoires in COVID-19. TCRdb's table, derived via immunoSEQ multiplex PCR, lists solely in-frame clones and lacks some. The repertoire holds 150,000 to 200,000 clones, with approximately 86% as singletons. Sequenced input: peripheral blood. These TCRs come from a man in his sixties with COVID-19, enrolled during active disease.

The chain couples TRBV2 to TRBJ2-1, with a tentative D call TRBD2 (5 bases). The CDR3 runs to 15 residues. Germline loops: CDR1 SNHLY, CDR2 FYNNEI. V lost 6 bases to trimming and J lost 10 bases, with 22 bases between them. CDR3 DNA: TGTGCCAGCAGCCTACTAGAGTCTCCCCCGGGCGAGCAGTTCTTC. This codes for CASSLLESPPGEQFF.

This clone has a handful of counts. Other DNA sequences from this sample encode an identical CDR3 as well. The V call is TRBV5-1, the J call TRBJ2-5; D is possibly TRBD1 (5 bases). The CDR3 is 13 amino acids. Germline CDR1 is SGHRS and CDR2 is YFSETQ. The V end lost 0 bases, the J end lost 4 bases, and 7 bases lay between the germline ends. The CDR3 region has the DNA TGCGCCAGCAGCTTGGGGGGCGGAGAGACCCAGTACTTC. Protein: CASSLGGGETQYF.

This clone has more than one count but fewer than ten. This chain joins TRBV7-3 and TRBJ2-2, with D hard to call. The length of the CDR3 is 13 residues. Per germline, CDR1 SGHTA and CDR2 FQGTGA. The V end was cut by 2 bases, the J end by 6 bases, with 7 bases between. CDR3 amino acids: CASSLVRAGELFF. CDR3 sequence (DNA): TGTGCCAGCAGCTTAGTGCGAGCCGGGGAGCTGTTTTTT.

This clone has more than one count but fewer than ten. V and J are TRBV2 and TRBJ2-1; the D gene is possibly TRBD2 (6 bases). V lost 6 bases to trimming and J lost 10 bases, with 16 bases between them. This CDR3 is built from 13 residues. Per the germline V gene, CDR1 is SNHLY and CDR2 is FYNNEI. This CDR3 reads CASSTPGLLEQFF. CDR3 sequence (DNA): TGTGCCAGCAGCACGCCGGGACTCCTGGAGCAGTTCTTC.

V and J are TRBV7-9 and TRBJ2-7, with 7 bases identical to TRBD1. CDR3 size: 14 residues. J was trimmed by 4 bases and V by 0 bases; bases with no gene match: 3. In germline, CDR1 is SEHNR, CDR2 FQNEAQ (reference sequence). The CDR3 is CASSLAGTVYEQYF. The CDR3 DNA reads as TGTGCCAGCAGCTTAGCGGGGACAGTATACGAGCAGTACTTC.

The chain recombines TRBV3-1 (or the pseudogene TRBV3-2) with TRBJ2-3; 8 nucleotides match TRBD2. CDR3 length equals 14 residues. Germline lookup yields CDR1 LGHDT and CDR2 YNNKEL (reference sequence). The trim removed 3 bases at V and 3 bases at J, leaving 2 bases unmatched. This chain's CDR3 is CASSHSGGTDTQYF. CDR3 coding DNA: TGTGCCAGCAGCCACAGCGGGGGAACAGATACGCAGTATTTT.

The V gene is TRBV10-3, the J gene TRBJ2-3; 9 nucleotides align to TRBD1. The CDR3 covers 16 residues. CDR1 and CDR2 (germline): ENHRY, SYGVKD. Trimming cost V 4 bases and J 4 bases; bases outside gene matches: 9. CDR3 residues: CAISGDRAERADTQYF. The CDR3 nucleotides read TGTGCCATCAGTGGGGACAGGGCTGAAAGGGCAGATACGCAGTATTTT.

This clone was counted once. The genes are TRBV6-5 and TRBJ2-7, with D perhaps matching TRBD2 (6 bases). V was cut by 3 bases and J by 6 bases, with 9 bases left in between. CDR3 length: 12 residues. Germline lookup yields CDR1 MNHEY and CDR2 SVGAGI. The CDR3 sequence is CASSYSGGEQYF. As DNA, the CDR3 is TGTGCCAGCAGTTATAGCGGAGGCGAGCAGTACTTC.

This chain joins TRBV28 and TRBJ1-2; D perhaps matches TRBD1 (6 bases). The germline V and J ends were trimmed by 6 bases and 8 bases, with 19 bases remaining between them. This CDR3 spans 14 amino acids. The germline V gene has CDR1 MDHEN and CDR2 SYDVKM. CDR3 amino acids: CASSLLEGESGYTF. CDR3 coding DNA: TGTGCCAGCAGCTTGCTCGAGGGGGAGTCGGGCTACACCTTC.

The chain employs TRBV29-1 and TRBJ2-3; 8 nucleotides match TRBD2. From germline, CDR1 is SQVTM and CDR2 ANQGSEA. This CDR3 contains 15 residues. The V gene end was trimmed by 4 bases and the J gene end by 2 bases; junction bases not matched to a gene: 8. CDR3 nucleotide sequence: TGCAGCGTTGTGGCGACGGGAGGGGCCACAGATACGCAGTATTTT. As protein: CSVVATGGATDTQYF.

The CDR3 protein is CASSQVARMNTEAFF. CDR3 DNA: TGTGCCAGCAGCCAAGTGGCTAGGATGAACACTGAAGCTTTCTTT. The rearrangement links TRBV3-1 (or the pseudogene TRBV3-2) to TRBJ1-1, with unresolved D. V lost 1 base and J 0 bases, leaving 9 bases between the germline ends. This CDR3 comprises 15 residues. CDR1 and CDR2 from the germline V gene are LGHDT and YNNKEL (reference sequence).

V is TRBV7-2 and J is TRBJ1-3; no clear D. V lost 2 bases to trimming and J lost 1 base, with 6 bases between them. Germline CDR1 SGHTA, CDR2 FQGNSA. The CDR3 is made up of 14 amino acids. The DNA for the CDR3 is TGTGCCAGCAGCTTATTACATTCTGGAAACACCATATATTTT. Amino acid sequence: CASSLLHSGNTIYF.

The chain recombines TRBV2 with TRBJ2-1; D is perhaps TRBD1 (7 bases). Germline CDR1 reads SNHLY; CDR2 reads FYNNEI. The CDR3 totals 15 residues. Trimming cost V 7 bases and J 0 bases, with 13 bases left between them. Here the CDR3 reads CASTRDRSSYNEQFF. The CDR3 DNA follows: TGTGCCAGCACGCGGGACAGAAGCTCCTACAATGAGCAGTTCTTC.

The chain couples TRBV7-2 to TRBJ1-5; 7 positions agree with TRBD1. Trimming at V came to 5 bases and at J to 4 bases, leaving 5 bases not matched to a gene. The CDR3 sequence is 14 residues long. Germline V lookup: CDR1 SGHTA, CDR2 FQGNSA. CDR3 nucleotide sequence: TGTGCCAGCAGCCAGGGACAGCTTAATCAGCCCCAGCATTTT. Translation: CASSQGQLNQPQHF.

The rearrangement uses TRBV5-1 and TRBJ1-6; 7 nucleotides match TRBD1. CDR3 length: 14 residues. V trimming: 3 bases; J trimming: 7 bases; junction bases outside the gene matches: 4. The germline V gene has CDR1 SGHRS and CDR2 YFSETQ. The CDR3 reads CASSSGQENSPLHF. The CDR3 region has the DNA TGCGCCAGCAGCTCCGGACAGGAGAATTCACCCCTCCACTTT.

Points on this clone: Other DNA variants within this sample encode the same CDR3. The rearrangement joins TRBV11-2 to TRBJ2-7; D might be TRBD2 (6 bases). The CDR3 loop spans 13 amino acids. Germline loops: CDR1 SGHAT, CDR2 FQNNGV. Trimming took 1 base from V and 4 from J, leaving 8 bases between them. CDR3 region: CASSLVGGYEQYF. CDR3 sequence (DNA): TGTGCCAGCAGCTTAGTTGGGGGGTACGAGCAGTACTTC.

The chain has TRBV10-2 and TRBJ1-3; D is uncertain. The CDR3 contains 13 residues. CDR1 is WSHSY and CDR2 is SAAADI in the germline V gene. V was clipped by 7 bases and J by 0 bases, with 7 bases between them. The CDR3 nucleotides are TGCGCCAGCACTCCTAACTCTGGAAACACCATATATTTT. Residues: CASTPNSGNTIYF.

V gene TRBV14 combines with J gene TRBJ2-5, with 9 bases that match TRBD1. V trimming: 3 bases; J trimming: 4 bases; junction bases outside the gene matches: 3. Per the germline V gene, CDR1 is SGHDN and CDR2 is FVKESK. This CDR3 is 14 amino acids long. The CDR3 DNA sequence: TGTGCCAGCAGCCATGGACAGGGGCGAGAGACCCAGTACTTC. As protein: CASSHGQGRETQYF. The full variable domain, in which reference TRBV14 and TRBJ2-5 provide the parts outside the CDR3, is EAGVTQFPSHSVIEKGQTVTLRCDPISGHDNLYWYRRVMGKEIKFLLHFVKESKQDESGMPNNRFLAERTGGTYSTLKVQPAELEDSGVYFCASSHGQGRETQYFGPGTRLLVL.

J is TRBJ1-2 and V is TRBV2; 11 bases fit TRBD1. The junction had 4 bases not matched to a gene; V was cut back by 5 bases and J by 2 bases. The CDR3 runs 15 residues. The V gene's germline CDR1 is SNHLY and CDR2 FYNNEI. The DNA for the CDR3 is TGTGCCAGCAGTCCGAGGGACAGGGGGAACTATGGCTACACCTTC. This encodes CASSPRDRGNYGYTF.

This sequence joins TRBV5-8 and TRBJ2-3; tentatively, D is TRBD2 (6 bases). This CDR3 comprises 15 residues. Germline V CDR1 and CDR2: SGHTS, YDEGEE. V lost 2 bases to trimming and J lost 1 base, with 11 bases between them. For the CDR3, the DNA is TGTGCCAGCAGCTTAGCTGGCGGGGGCACAGATACGCAGTATTTT. Its translation: CASSLAGGGTDTQYF.

This clone was observed a handful of times. The chain uses TRBV18 and TRBJ2-1; no definite D call. V lost 4 bases and J lost 5, with 3 bases in between. The CDR3 length is 11 residues. Germline loops: CDR1 KGHSH, CDR2 LQKENI. CDR3 DNA sequence: TGTGCCAGCTCACTTAACAATGAGCAGTTCTTC. Its translation is CASSLNNEQFF.

The V and J genes are TRBV5-8 and TRBJ1-2; TRBD1 matches at 8 bases. The germline V gene has CDR1 SGHTS and CDR2 YDEGEE. The CDR3 has 14 residues. With 3 bases clipped from V and 5 bases from J, the junction kept 6 bases outside the gene matches. CDR3 DNA: TGTGCCAGCAGCTATGGACAGGGCGCATATGGCTACACCTTC. Translating gives CASSYGQGAYGYTF.

The V and J genes are TRBV18 and TRBJ1-1; a weak D match, TRBD1 (5 bases). V was trimmed by 6 bases and J by 2 bases, leaving 10 bases between them. This CDR3 contains 13 residues. The germline V gene encodes CDR1 KGHSH and CDR2 LQKENI. CDR3 sequence: CASSRGQNTEAFF. CDR3 coding DNA: TGTGCCAGCTCCCGCGGACAAAACACTGAAGCTTTCTTT.

V gene TRBV11-3 combines with J gene TRBJ1-1; D not resolved. This CDR3 has 14 amino acids. Germline V gene lookup returns CDR1 SGHNT and CDR2 YENEEA. Trimming cost V 5 bases and J 3 bases, with 13 bases left between them. CDR3 bases: TGTGCCAGCAGCCGCCGGGGTGGGGACACTGAAGCTTTCTTT. This translates into CASSRRGGDTEAFF.

This sequence joins TRBV7-2 and TRBJ2-2, with TRBD2 matching 9 bases. CDR3 length equals 16 residues. Trimming took 3 bases from V and 6 from J; bases not matched to a gene: 8. Germline assignment: CDR1 SGHTA and CDR2 FQGNSA. The CDR3 spells CASSLRGGAVSGELFF. Written as DNA, the CDR3 is TGTGCCAGCAGCTTGCGCGGGGGGGCCGTTTCCGGGGAGCTGTTTTTT.

With regard to this clone: Other DNA sequences in this specimen translate into the identical CDR3. This rearrangement joins TRBV11-3 to TRBJ2-5; TRBD2 matches 14 bases. The germline V gene encodes CDR1 SGHNT and CDR2 YENEEA. V trimming: 3 bases; J trimming: 1 base; junction bases outside the gene matches: 1. The CDR3 consists of 16 residues. The CDR3 protein is CASSFGTSGGQETQYF. The CDR3 DNA reads TGTGCCAGCAGCTTTGGGACTAGCGGGGGCCAAGAGACCCAGTACTTC.

The V gene is TRBV19, the J gene TRBJ1-1, with D perhaps TRBD1 (6 bases). Per germline, CDR1 LNHDA and CDR2 SQIVND (reference sequence). Between the trimmed V and J ends, which lost 6 bases and 6 bases, there was a span of 14 bases. CDR3 length equals 13 residues. The CDR3 coding sequence is TGTGCCAGTAGCCCCGGGACACCCTCTGAAGCTTTCTTT. This codes for CASSPGTPSEAFF.

V usage is TRBV10-3 and J usage is TRBJ2-3, with 10 bases fitting TRBD1. This CDR3 contains 16 residues. Germline lookup yields CDR1 ENHRY and CDR2 SYGVKD. Germline trimming cut 2 bases from V and 4 bases from J; bases unmatched to any gene: 6. CDR3 nucleotide sequence: TGTGCCATCAGTGAGGCCGGGACAGGGGTGGCAGATACGCAGTATTTT. Residues: CAISEAGTGVADTQYF.

The chain recombines TRBV25-1 with TRBJ1-2; weak D call: TRBD1 (5 bases). Germline V CDR1 and CDR2: MGHDK, SYGVNS. Trimming removed 5 bases from V and 8 bases from J, with 24 bases in between. The CDR3 is made up of 16 amino acids. The CDR3 loop reads CASSPLGGGEREGYTF. The CDR3 bases are TGTGCCAGCAGTCCCCTTGGGGGGGGAGAGCGAGAGGGCTACACCTTC.